The clone carrying this T cell receptor (beta chain) was found many times. Antigen unknown. The length of the CDR3 is 15 residues. V gave up 1 base and J gave up 2 bases, with 9 bases separating them. CDR1 is LGHNA and CDR2 is YNFKEQ in the germline V gene. This sample was taken from a study of T cell repertoires in cytomegalovirus infection. Study information: An indication of both CMV infection and matching HLA type came from public TCR beta signatures. General study results and limits: Predominance within the ex vivo response was attributable to HLA-C-restricted CMV-specific TCR beta clonotypes. Cumulative frequency of public TCR beta families picked out carriers of CMV plus the relevant HLA.

From the reads, TCRdb called clonotypes with MiXCR, one entry per CDR3 protein. The table shows some 130,000 distinct CDR3 sequences, with about 24% occurring only once. The chain uses TRBV4-2 and TRBJ2-1; D gene uncertain. This receptor was obtained from a human donor in good health (CMV status not recorded). Some clones in this sample may be carry-over from other donors' samples. Input material: PBMCs, sequenced either directly or after in vitro stimulation (not recorded which). For the CDR3, the DNA is TGTGCCAGCAGCCAAGTGGGGATCACCTACAATGAGCAGTTCTTC. It encodes CASSQVGITYNEQFF.